This note documents a single T cell receptor beta chain sequence. As yet, its antigen is unknown. PCR involved 60 Vbeta and 13 Jbeta primers. Produced via immunoSEQ multiplex PCR; TCRdb's table is partial and in-frame only. The sample includes some 130,000 clones, around three quarters seen only once; the top ten take around 1.8%. The sample comes from a study of cytomegalovirus exposure and HLA in healthy donors. Across the whole study: A prior analysis found 90 million to 120 million unique TCR beta sequences from around 180 million T cells. Researchers found that roughly 81% of about 400 genotyped donors fell within the Caucasian-associated ancestry cluster. Overall study results and limits: For most TCR beta V segments, an earlier analysis put the productive rate at about 90% or about 30% of the time.

Material for sequencing was PBMCs. The TCR comes from a woman in her fifties or sixties in good health and CMV-seronegative.

The CDR3 DNA follows: TGTGCCAGCAGTTCCGGGACAGGGGTCCACGAGCAGTACTTC. This sequence encodes CASSSGTGVHEQYF. This rearrangement joins TRBV5-6 to TRBJ2-7; the match to TRBD1 covers 10 bases. V was pared by 5 bases and J by 5 bases, with 7 bases of the junction left unmatched. Germline lookup yields CDR1 SGHDT and CDR2 YYEEEE. The CDR3 totals 14 residues.